This TCR beta chain comes out of a study of blood T cells in healthy people across ages. Study-level points and caveats: Naive and antigen-experienced cells could not be conclusively compared, given unsorted PBMCs.

It was with a sample-barcoded 5' primer and a J-beta primer mix that a second PCR of roughly 7 to 11 cycles was run. A 12-random-nucleotide template-switch adaptor tagged each cDNA molecule. TCRdb independently ran MiXCR on the 5' RACE reads; one entry per CDR3 protein. The sample includes about 930,000 distinct CDR3 sequences, about 28% of them seen just once. This CDR3 region has 14 residues. The germline V gene encodes CDR1 SGHRS and CDR2 YFSETQ. This clonotype was counted a few times. The antigen is unknown. This could be a read error, since a much larger clone is one nucleotide away. In addition, the sample was reused for a study of T cells of mothers and their children.

This sequence joins TRBV5-1 and TRBJ2-5; no reliable D call. Sequences were obtained from blood. The clonotype comes from a woman in her 40s in good health. The CDR3 sequence: CTSSPRPTQETQYF. The CDR3 DNA reads as TGCACCAGCAGCCCCCGTCCCACTCAAGAGACCCAGTACTTC.